This is a list of T cell receptor beta chains from one sample in a study of Ad26.COV2.S vaccination and SARS-CoV-2 variants. Profiling relied on immunoSEQ multiplex PCR, and the TCRdb table lists in-frame clones only, not all of them. Of 410,000 or so clones in the sample, around 90% are singletons; the top ten hold 12%. The sequencing used peripheral blood, collected in a trial of Ad26.COV2.S vaccine versus placebo. These receptors came from a person aged 18-65 years who received the Ad26.COV2.S COVID-19 vaccine or a placebo. CDR3s include the opening cysteine and the closing phenylalanine or tryptophan. Fields, in order: D gene, clone size, J gene, V gene, CDR3 DNA, CDR3 protein. A D gene is named only where the DNA matches it firmly. Only some rows state a clone size, as once, few, many or a class for expanded clones.

TRBD2,-,TRBJ2-3,TRBV5-6,TGTGCCAGCAGCTTGGCCGGACTAGCGGGAGCTGGTACGCAGTATTTT,CASSLAGLAGAGTQYF
-,-,TRBJ2-1,TRBV27,TGTGCCAGCAGTTCGGCAGGTGGTTACAATGAGCAGTTCTTC,CASSSAGGYNEQFF
-,-,TRBJ2-3,TRBV12-3/TRBV12-4,TGTGCCAGCAGTTTAAAATATACGCAGTATTTT,CASSLKYTQYF
-,-,TRBJ1-3,TRBV12-2,TGTGCAAGTCGCTTAGCGGCCTTTCGCCATTGGACGTCCCAAAGAAACACCATATATTTT,CASRLAAFRHWTSQRNTIYF
-,few,TRBJ2-1,TRBV6-5,TGTGCCAGCAGTTCCCAAGTGTCAATATACAATGAGCAGTTCTTC,CASSSQVSIYNEQFF
TRBD1,-,TRBJ2-1,TRBV28,TGTGCCAGCAGTGCCGGGACAGGGGTGAATGAGCAGTTCTTC,CASSAGTGVNEQFF
-,-,TRBJ1-3,TRBV12-3/TRBV12-4,TGTGCCAGCAGGGTTAGCTCTGGAAACACCATATATTTT,CASRVSSGNTIYF
-,-,TRBJ2-4,TRBV11-2,TGTGCCAGCAGCAGGGGGGGTCAGGACATTCAGTACTTC,CASSRGGQDIQYF
-,-,TRBJ2-1,TRBV7-3,TGTGCCAGCAGCCCGTCGGACACCCGCGATGAGCAGTTCTTC,CASSPSDTRDEQFF
TRBD1,-,TRBJ1-2,TRBV5-5,TGTGCCAGCAGCTTAGGGGACAGGGTATATGGCTACACCTTC,CASSLGDRVYGYTF
TRBD2,-,TRBJ2-2,TRBV6-2/TRBV6-3,TGTGCCAGCAGTTACCGGGCTGCGGGAGCGAACACCGGGGAGCTGTTTTTT,CASSYRAAGANTGELFF
-,-,TRBJ2-3,TRBV7-8,TGTGCCAGCAGCTTAGCGAGGGGCACAGATACGCAGTATTTT,CASSLARGTDTQYF
TRBD1,-,TRBJ2-2,TRBV27,TGTGCCAGCAAGACAGGGCCGTCCGGGGAGCTGTTTTTT,CASKTGPSGELFF
-,-,TRBJ2-7,TRBV13,TGTGCCAGCAGCTTAGGATCTAGAGCCTACGAGCAGTACTTC,CASSLGSRAYEQYF
TRBD1,-,TRBJ2-5,TRBV7-9,TGTGCCAGCAGCTTAGGAACAGGGGTGGGGGAGACCCAGTACTTC,CASSLGTGVGETQYF
TRBD1,-,TRBJ2-7,TRBV5-5,TGTGCCAGCAGCTACCCCGGGACAGGGACCCTCTACGAGCAGTACTTC,CASSYPGTGTLYEQYF
TRBD2,once,TRBJ2-1,TRBV7-9,TGTGCCAGCAGCTTAGGGGGACTAGCGGGAATCTCCTACAATGAGCAGTTCTTC,CASSLGGLAGISYNEQFF
-,-,TRBJ2-1,TRBV20-1,TGCAGTGCTAGTGGCGGCGAGAGCTCCTACAATGAGCAGTTCTTC,CSASGGESSYNEQFF